The clone carrying this TCR beta chain was detected ten times or more. No antigen is known for it. The data belong to a study of T cells in Graves' hyperthyroidism and ophthalmopathy. Study-level results: Ophthalmopathy was told apart from stable hyperthyroidism by a 13 V-J model. Researchers found most expanded thyroid clonotypes above 0.001 in blood as well.

Those patients with uncontrolled infection, other autoimmune disease, pregnancy or lactation were excluded. In making diagnoses, clinical symptoms, serum thyroxine and TRAb, thyroid ultrasound and orbital computed tomography were all used. RNA transcripts served as the template for amplifying TCR beta CDR3 regions. TCR CDR3 regions were first amplified by RT-PCR with HTBI primers. TCRdb re-analysed the multiplex PCR reads in MiXCR, keeping a single row per CDR3 protein. The table lists roughly 510,000 distinct CDR3 sequences, about 46% of them singletons, with 44% in the top ten. The germline gives CDR1 LGHNA, CDR2 YNFKEQ. This CDR3 is 13 amino acids long. Between the trimmed V and J ends, which lost 1 base and 1 base, there was a span of 4 bases.

Sequencing input: peripheral blood or thyroid tissue (not recorded which). This receptor was obtained from an adult woman with Graves' disease, either hyperthyroidism or ophthalmopathy (not recorded which). The J gene is TRBJ2-5, the V gene TRBV4-2; D is undetermined. This CDR3 is CASSQGGQETQYF. The CDR3 coding sequence is TGTGCCAGCAGCCAAGGGGGCCAAGAGACCCAGTACTTC.